This T cell receptor beta chain appears in the sequencing data of a study of T-cell reconstitution after alpha-beta-depleted transplantation in children. Study results and limitations: Some patients showed high day-60 TCRbeta diversity, which derived from surviving recipient T cells and thymic progenitors. By about two months after transplant, alpha-beta T cells reportedly arose from several hundred graft clones that had expanded. It was newly produced T cells that mostly accounted for T-cell counts and diversity one year after transplant.

This clonotype was found many times. Its specificity is unknown. The CDR3 sequence is 13 residues long. Germline-derived CDR1 and CDR2 are SEHNR and FQNEAQ (reference sequence). Trimming stripped 1 base from V and 10 bases from J, with 8 bases between. Preparing the TCRbeta library involved the use of unique molecular identifiers. A single record per CDR3 protein comes from TCRdb applying MiXCR to the PCR reads. The table includes around 450,000 distinct CDR3 sequences, about 10% detected once. The receptor was isolated from a child aged 2-15 years with inherited bone marrow failure, due to receive a stem cell transplant. The chain links TRBV7-9 to TRBJ1-6, with D uncertain. Here the sequenced sample was PBMCs, taken before TCRalphabeta/CD19-depleted stem cell transplant. The CDR3 DNA sequence: TGTGCCAGCAGCTTAGATGCCGGATCACCCCTCCACTTT. Protein sequence: CASSLDAGSPLHF. Drawing the rest from reference TRBV7-9 and TRBJ1-6, the complete variable domain is DTGVSQNPRHKITKRGQNVTFRCDPISEHNRLYWYRQTLGQGPEFLTYFQNEAQLEKSRLLSDRFSAERPKGSFSTLEIQRTEQGDSAMYLCASSLDAGSPLHFGNGTRLTVT.